This passage covers 24 T cell receptor beta chains from one sample sequenced in a study of T cells in localized non-small cell lung cancer. Clones were read by immunoSEQ multiplex PCR, and TCRdb kept only the in-frame ones, dropping some. The sample has over 2,500 clones; roughly 36% are singletons. The sequencing used lung tumor tissue, collected before any cancer treatment. All receptors derive from a man aged 40-75 years with stage I lung adenocarcinoma.

This chain connects TRBV28 to TRBJ1-4, with TRBD1 matching 7 bases. V lost 3 bases, J lost 4 bases, and 5 bases stayed unmatched. CDR1 is MDHEN and CDR2 is SYDVKM in the germline V gene. The CDR3 runs to 15 residues. CDR3 DNA sequence: TGTGCCAGCAGTTTCTTGACAGGGAATAATGAAAAACTGTTTTTT. It encodes CASSFLTGNNEKLFF.

This clone is categorized as medium-sized (0.01 to 0.1%). The CDR3 nucleotides read TGTGCCAGCAGTGTGGATCGCTCAGGCGGGAGTAAAGAGACCCAGTACTTC. This gives the protein CASSVDRSGGSKETQYF. The chain links TRBV6-8 to TRBJ2-5; TRBD2 matches at 7 bases. The V segment lost 5 bases and the J segment 3 bases; nucleotides outside the gene matches: 15. CDR1 and CDR2 (germline): MNHGY, SAAAGT. The CDR3 sequence is 17 residues long.

The genes are TRBV29-1 and TRBJ2-7, with D unresolved. CDR3 length: 13 amino acids. Germline V lookup: CDR1 SQVTM, CDR2 ANQGSEA. Trimming left V 6 bases short and J 1 base short, with 13 bases between. This chain's CDR3 is CSVPGRGSYEQYF. For the CDR3, the DNA is TGCAGCGTCCCCGGACGAGGATCCTACGAGCAGTACTTC.

This chain joins TRBV5-1 and TRBJ1-4; D is ambiguous. Per germline, CDR1 SGHRS and CDR2 YFSETQ. The CDR3 loop spans 17 amino acids. Trimming shortened V by 2 bases and J by 5 bases, and 19 bases separated the two germline ends. This chain's CDR3 is CASSFGTATARNEKLFF. CDR3 bases: TGCGCCAGCAGCTTTGGAACAGCGACGGCGAGGAATGAAAAACTGTTTTTT.

The V call is TRBV7-4, the J call TRBJ2-3; perhaps TRBD2 as D (6 bases). Trimming took off 10 bases at V and 4 bases at J, with 15 bases between the two ends. The CDR3 is 13 residues long. Germline CDR1 is SGHVT and CDR2 is SQSDAQ. CDR3 sequence: CATRDGSADTQYF. As DNA, the CDR3 is TGTGCCACGCGCGACGGGAGTGCAGATACGCAGTATTTT. The whole variable domain, remainder taken from reference TRBV7-4 and TRBJ2-3, is GAGVSQSPRYKVAKRGRDVALRCDSISGHVTLYWYRQTLGQGSEVLTYSQSDAQRDKSGRPSGRFSAERPERSVSTLKIQRTEQGDSAVYLCATRDGSADTQYFGPGTRLTVL.

The V and J genes are TRBV19 and TRBJ2-1; 10 nucleotides line up with TRBD2. The CDR3 covers 19 residues. With 1 base clipped from V and 0 bases from J, the junction kept 9 bases outside the gene matches. Germline CDR1 is LNHDA and CDR2 is SQIVND (reference sequence). CDR3 in amino acids: CASSIGLAGIIRSYNEQFF. CDR3 coding DNA: TGTGCCAGTAGTATAGGACTAGCGGGTATCATACGCTCCTACAATGAGCAGTTCTTC. Full variable domain (remainder filled in from reference TRBV19 and TRBJ2-1): DGGITQSPKYLFRKEGQNVTLSCEQNLNHDAMYWYRQDPGQGLRLIYYSQIVNDFQKGDIAEGYSVSREKKESFPLTVTSAQKNPTAFYLCASSIGLAGIIRSYNEQFFGPGTRLTVL.

This clone turned up a few times. The V and J genes are TRBV18 and TRBJ2-2; 8 positions match TRBD1. This CDR3 contains 15 residues. Germline CDR1 and CDR2: KGHSH and LQKENI. The V gene end was trimmed by 3 bases and the J gene end by 5 bases; junction bases not matched to a gene: 5. CDR3 residues: CASSPRGLGTGELFF. CDR3 sequence (DNA): TGTGCCAGCTCACCCAGGGGGCTGGGGACCGGGGAGCTGTTTTTT.

This clone showed up just a few times. This chain links TRBV9 with TRBJ2-2; TRBD2 agrees at 8 bases. The CDR3 length is 17 residues. V gave up 0 bases and J gave up 1 base; unmatched junction bases: 5. Germline lookup yields CDR1 SGDLS and CDR2 YYNGEE. The CDR3 is CASSVAAGVWNTGELFF. In DNA, the CDR3 is TGTGCCAGCAGCGTAGCAGCGGGAGTTTGGAACACCGGGGAGCTGTTTTTT.

The DNA of the CDR3 is TGTGCCAGCTCAGAGGGACAGGGGAACACTGAAGCTTTCTTT. This sequence encodes CASSEGQGNTEAFF. V is TRBV18 and J is TRBJ1-1; TRBD1 matches 9 bases. Losses at the gene ends were 5 bases for V and 1 base for J; bases not matched to a gene: 2. Germline V gene sequence: CDR1 KGHSH, CDR2 LQKENI. CDR3 length: 14 amino acids. Filled out from reference TRBV18 and TRBJ1-1, the complete variable domain reads NAGVMQNPRHLVRRRGQEARLRCSPMKGHSHVYWYRQLPEEGLKFMVYLQKENIIDESGMPKERFSAEFPKEGPSILRIQQVVRGDSAAYFCASSEGQGNTEAFFGQGTRLTVV.

V and J are TRBV18 and TRBJ2-7, with 13 bases aligning to TRBD2. CDR3 length equals 15 residues. Germline values: CDR1 KGHSH, CDR2 LQKENI. Trimming at V came to 4 bases and at J to 5 bases, leaving 5 bases not matched to a gene. The CDR3 loop reads CASSRDGTSGNEQYF. Here the CDR3 DNA reads TGTGCCAGCTCACGAGACGGGACTAGCGGGAACGAGCAGTACTTC.

In its sample, this clone ranks as medium-sized. J is TRBJ1-5 and V is TRBV6-8; D not certain. V shed 0 bases and J shed 4 bases, with 10 bases lying between them. The CDR3 has 15 residues. CDR1 and CDR2 from the germline V gene are MNHGY and SAAAGT. CDR3 in DNA: TGTGCCAGCAGTTACTCTAGCAGGTCTAATCAGCCCCAGCATTTT. Translating gives CASSYSSRSNQPQHF.

This clone is categorized as medium-sized. J is TRBJ2-7 and V is TRBV11-3; 11 bases are a match to TRBD1. Losses at the gene ends were 0 bases for V and 5 bases for J; bases not matched to a gene: 3. The CDR3 consists of 15 residues. Germline V gene sequence: CDR1 SGHNT, CDR2 YENEEA. CDR3 in amino acids: CASSLEWTGGNEQYF. CDR3 DNA: TGTGCCAGCAGCTTAGAGTGGACAGGGGGCAACGAGCAGTACTTC. Supplemented by reference TRBV11-3 and TRBJ2-7, the full variable domain reads EAGVVQSPRYKIIEKKQPVAFWCNPISGHNTLYWYLQNLGQGPELLIRYENEEAVDDSQLPKDRFSAERLKGVDSTLKIQPAELGDSAVYLCASSLEWTGGNEQYFGPGTRLTVT.

This chain links TRBV28 with TRBJ2-7; 8 bases map to TRBD2. CDR1 is MDHEN and CDR2 is SYDVKM in the germline V gene. J gave up 1 base and V 2 bases, and 10 bases lay outside the gene matches. CDR3 length: 17 residues. In nucleotides, the CDR3 is TGTGCCAGCAGTTTAGGGACTAGATTTATTACGTCCTACGAGCAGTACTTC. The encoded protein is CASSLGTRFITSYEQYF.

This clone ranks as medium-sized. CDR3 sequence (DNA): TGTGCCAGCAGCTTCGGACTAGCGGGCACAGATACGCAGTATTTT. The encoded protein is CASSFGLAGTDTQYF. J is TRBJ2-3 and V is TRBV11-3; 10 bases map to TRBD2. Looked up from germline, CDR1 is SGHNT and CDR2 is YENEEA. The V segment lost 3 bases and the J segment 1 base; nucleotides outside the gene matches: 1. The CDR3 loop spans 15 amino acids.

The gene calls are TRBV29-1 and TRBJ1-2, with 9 bases aligning to TRBD1. The CDR3 is 16 residues long. The V and J ends lost 2 bases and 4 bases, in that order; junction bases with no gene match: 11. Germline V gene sequence: CDR1 SQVTM, CDR2 ANQGSEA. The DNA for the CDR3 is TGCAGCGTTGAACTCCGGGACAGGGAGGGGACCTATGGCTACACCTTC. The encoded protein is CSVELRDREGTYGYTF.

There are a few counts of this clone. The junction departs from germline at one end; a sequencing error may be responsible. J is TRBJ2-7 and V is TRBV6-4, with a possible D match to TRBD2 (7 bases). Germline CDR1 is MRHNA and CDR2 is SNTAGT. The CDR3 is 14 amino acids. CDR3 in amino acids: CASSYSGGLYEQYF. The CDR3 DNA reads as TGTGCCAGCAGTTACTCGGGGGGCCTCTACGAGCAGTACTTC.

In its sample, this clone ranks as medium-sized. CDR3 loop: CASSHRGADGNTIYF. The DNA for the CDR3 is TGTGCCAGCTCCCACCGGGGGGCTGATGGAAACACCATATATTTT. The chain links TRBV11-3 to TRBJ1-3; weak D call: TRBD1 (6 bases). Trimming shortened V by 8 bases and J by 3 bases, and 17 bases separated the two germline ends. This CDR3 has 15 residues. Germline loops: CDR1 SGHNT, CDR2 YENEEA. Variable domain in full (rest from reference TRBV11-3 and TRBJ1-3): EAGVVQSPRYKIIEKKQPVAFWCNPISGHNTLYWYLQNLGQGPELLIRYENEEAVDDSQLPKDRFSAERLKGVDSTLKIQPAELGDSAVYLCASSHRGADGNTIYFGEGSWLTVV.

The gene calls are TRBV11-3 and TRBJ2-1; D perhaps matches TRBD1 (6 bases). Germline CDR1 is SGHNT and CDR2 is YENEEA. V lost 1 base, J lost 5 bases, and 9 bases lay in between. The CDR3 loop spans 14 amino acids. CDR3 sequence (DNA): TGTGCCAGCAGCTTAGGACAGGCTAACAATGAGCAGTTCTTC. It translates to CASSLGQANNEQFF.

As DNA, the CDR3 is TGTGCCAGCAGTGAACATCCCCAAGAGACCCAGTACTTC. Translated, it gives CASSEHPQETQYF. The J gene is TRBJ2-5, the V gene TRBV9; D uncertain. Germline V CDR1 and CDR2: SGDLS, YYNGEE. The CDR3 runs to 13 residues. Trimming took off 5 bases at V and 1 base at J, with 9 bases between the two ends.

J is TRBJ2-2 and V is TRBV6-8; 8 bases line up with TRBD2. V shed 5 bases and J 7 bases; nucleotides not matched to a gene: 6. Germline CDR1 MNHGY, CDR2 SAAAGT. The CDR3 is 14 amino acids. The CDR3 nucleotides read TGTGCCAGCAGTAGCAGCGGGAGCGGCGGGGAGCTGTTTTTT. This sequence encodes CASSSSGSGGELFF.

This clone was counted once. The chain recombines TRBV19 with TRBJ2-7; D possibly uses TRBD1 or TRBD2 (5 bases each). V lost 5 bases and J lost 5, with 13 bases in between. This CDR3 contains 13 residues. Germline V gene lookup returns CDR1 LNHDA and CDR2 SQIVND (reference sequence). The CDR3 region has the DNA TGTGCCAGTAGTTATAGTGGGGGAGACGAGCAGTACTTC. As protein: CASSYSGGDEQYF.

By share of the sample, this clone is medium-sized. The chain joins TRBV1 to TRBJ1-2. TRBV1 corresponds to a pseudogene. The CDR3 is made up of 15 amino acids. The CDR3 coding sequence is TGCGCCAGCAGCCAAGATATCGGGGATGTCTATGGCTACACCTTC. It translates to CASSQDIGDVYGYTF.

By sample fraction, this clone is medium-sized. This chain connects TRBV6-8 to TRBJ2-5, with 8 bases fitting TRBD2. With V trimmed by 0 bases and J by 4 bases, 7 bases remained unmatched. The germline gives CDR1 MNHGY, CDR2 SAAAGT. The CDR3 runs to 16 residues. The CDR3 nucleotides read TGTGCCAGCAGTTACTCGAGCCGTCTAGCGGGAGAGACCCAGTACTTC. This encodes CASSYSSRLAGETQYF.

This clone was counted a few times. The V and J genes are TRBV6-8 and TRBJ1-1; perhaps TRBD1 as D (5 bases). Germline V gene sequence: CDR1 MNHGY, CDR2 SAAAGT. The CDR3 sequence is 13 residues long. V shed 8 bases and J shed 5 bases, with 15 bases lying between them. CDR3 residues: CASSPLGGTEAFF. The CDR3 DNA reads TGTGCCAGCTCCCCTTTGGGGGGGACTGAAGCTTTCTTT.